These T cell receptor beta chains were read from a single sample in a study of T-cell memory formation after mild COVID-19. A single record per CDR3 protein comes from TCRdb applying MiXCR to the 5' RACE reads. This sample has roughly 110,000 distinct CDR3 sequences, with 20% to 25% found just once. Sequencing was carried out using PBMCs or a T cell subset sorted from them (not recorded which). The receptors were gathered from a man younger than 30 who had mild COVID-19 (a few samples of this study predate the infection). Cell type and time point are not known. Both conserved end residues are part of each CDR3. D genes are given only for firm matches. Size tells how often a clone was seen (once, few, many) or the class of an expanded clone, and some rows leave it out.

>TRBJ1-2|-|TRBV5-1|TRBD1
CASSSLPETGGSYGYTF
TGCGCCAGCAGCTCCCTCCCCGAGACAGGGGGCTCGTATGGCTACACCTTC
>TRBJ2-5|-|TRBV6-2/TRBV6-3|TRBD2
CASSPPPAGFQETQYF
TGTGCCAGCAGCCCTCCGCCAGCGGGGTTCCAAGAGACCCAGTACTTC
>TRBJ2-5|-|TRBV11-2|TRBD2
CASSSTAGGRETQYF
TGTGCCAGCAGCTCGACGGCGGGGGGGCGTGAGACCCAGTACTTC
>TRBJ2-3|-|TRBV4-3|-
CASSQDRGISTDTQYF
TGCGCCAGCAGCCAAGATCGGGGCATCAGCACAGATACGCAGTATTTT
>TRBJ2-7|-|TRBV7-9|-
CASSLEQYEQYF
TGTGCCAGCAGCTTAGAACAGTACGAGCAGTACTTC
>TRBJ2-5|-|TRBV6-2/TRBV6-3|-
CASSYNVGEIQETQYF
TGTGCCAGCAGTTACAATGTGGGGGAGATCCAAGAGACCCAGTACTTC
>TRBJ2-7|-|TRBV4-1|-
CASSQDHGDEQYF
TGCGCCAGCAGCCAAGATCACGGGGACGAGCAGTACTTC
>TRBJ1-6|-|TRBV5-1|TRBD1
CASSLAGQAAYNSPLHF
TGCGCCAGCAGCTTGGCGGGACAGGCCGCCTATAATTCACCCCTCCACTTT
>TRBJ1-3|-|TRBV9|-
CASSVAWTGSGNTIYF
TGTGCCAGCAGCGTAGCCTGGACGGGGTCTGGAAACACCATATATTTT
>TRBJ1-2|-|TRBV7-6|TRBD1
CASSLASGGPKSYGYTF
TGTGCCAGCAGCTTAGCTTCAGGGGGACCCAAGTCCTATGGCTACACCTTC
>TRBJ2-7|-|TRBV25-1|-
CASSEWYEQYF
TGTGCCAGCAGTGAATGGTACGAGCAGTACTTC
>TRBJ2-3|few|TRBV7-6|-
CASSFRGSDTQYF
TGTGCCAGCAGCTTTCGGGGTTCAGATACGCAGTATTTT
>TRBJ2-5|-|TRBV28|-
CASTSGTQALETQYF
TGTGCCAGCACCTCCGGGACGCAGGCACTTGAGACCCAGTACTTC
>TRBJ1-1|-|TRBV7-6|-
CASSLGGHGGNEAFF
TGTGCCAGCAGCTTAGGGGGCCATGGAGGTAATGAAGCTTTCTTT
>TRBJ2-2|-|TRBV11-2|-
CASSASGAFLGELFF
TGTGCCAGCAGCGCATCCGGGGCCTTCCTTGGGGAGCTGTTTTTT
>TRBJ1-5|few|TRBV4-2|-
CASSQDLLRDQPQHF
TGTGCCAGCAGCCAAGACCTATTGAGAGATCAGCCCCAGCATTTT
>TRBJ2-5|once|TRBV5-4|TRBD2
CASSFRLARETQYF
TGTGCCAGCAGCTTTCGACTAGCTCGGGAGACCCAGTACTTC
>TRBJ1-1|-|TRBV28|-
CASSLPGVNTEAFF
TGTGCCAGCAGTTTACCGGGGGTGAACACTGAAGCTTTCTTT
>TRBJ2-7|few|TRBV7-2|TRBD1
CASRDRGSSYEQYF
TGTGCCAGCCGAGACAGGGGAAGCTCCTACGAGCAGTACTTC
>TRBJ2-2|few|TRBV6-2/TRBV6-3|-
CASSGAEANTGELFF
TGTGCCAGCAGTGGGGCCGAGGCGAACACCGGGGAGCTGTTTTTT
>TRBJ2-3|-|TRBV11-3|TRBD2
CASSLRVAGAPEDTQYF
TGTGCCAGCAGCTTAAGAGTAGCGGGGGCCCCAGAGGATACGCAGTATTTT
>TRBJ2-3|few|TRBV5-1|-
CASSLADVGLRDTQYF
TGCGCCAGCAGCTTGGCCGACGTGGGGCTCAGAGATACGCAGTATTTT
>TRBJ2-3|-|TRBV6-6|-
CASSYSPNTKDTQYF
TGTGCCAGCAGTTACAGCCCAAACACCAAAGATACGCAGTATTTT
>TRBJ2-1|-|TRBV6-5|-
CASSPPSRIDNEQFF
TGTGCCAGCAGCCCTCCCAGCAGAATAGACAATGAGCAGTTCTTC
>TRBJ2-7|-|TRBV29-1|-
CSVEVSYEQYF
TGCAGCGTTGAAGTCAGCTACGAGCAGTACTTC
>TRBJ2-3|-|TRBV20-1|-
CSADIEGGTDTQYF
TGCAGTGCTGACATAGAGGGGGGGACAGATACGCAGTATTTT
>TRBJ2-1|few|TRBV11-2|-
CASSLEAYPGEQFF
TGTGCCAGCAGCTTAGAGGCCTACCCCGGTGAGCAGTTCTTC
>TRBJ1-1|few|TRBV27|-
CASRTGLVGTEAFF
TGTGCCAGCAGAACGGGCCTCGTGGGGACTGAAGCTTTCTTT
>TRBJ1-6|few|TRBV4-1|TRBD1
CASSQDLRGNSPLHF
TGCGCCAGCAGCCAAGACCTCAGGGGGAATTCACCCCTCCACTTT
>TRBJ2-5|few|TRBV7-9|TRBD1
CASSLSRQGVQETQYF
TGTGCCAGCAGCTTAAGTCGTCAGGGGGTCCAAGAGACCCAGTACTTC